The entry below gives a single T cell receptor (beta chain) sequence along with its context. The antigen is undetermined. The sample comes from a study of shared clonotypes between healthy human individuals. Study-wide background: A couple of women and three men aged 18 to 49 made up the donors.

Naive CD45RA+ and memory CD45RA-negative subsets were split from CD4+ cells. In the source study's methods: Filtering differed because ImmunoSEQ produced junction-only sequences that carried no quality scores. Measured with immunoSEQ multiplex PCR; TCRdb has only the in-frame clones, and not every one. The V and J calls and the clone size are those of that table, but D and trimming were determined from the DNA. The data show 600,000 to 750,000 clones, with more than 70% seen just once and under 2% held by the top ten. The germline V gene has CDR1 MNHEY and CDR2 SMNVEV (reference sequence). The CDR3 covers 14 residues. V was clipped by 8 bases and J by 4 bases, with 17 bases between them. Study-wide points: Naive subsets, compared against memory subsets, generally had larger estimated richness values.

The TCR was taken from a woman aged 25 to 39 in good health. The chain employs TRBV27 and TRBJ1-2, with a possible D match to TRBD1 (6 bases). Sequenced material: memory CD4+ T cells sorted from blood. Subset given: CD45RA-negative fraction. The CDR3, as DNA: TGTGCCAGCGCAAGTAGGGGGGCGCCCTATGGCTACACCTTC. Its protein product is CASASRGAPYGYTF.